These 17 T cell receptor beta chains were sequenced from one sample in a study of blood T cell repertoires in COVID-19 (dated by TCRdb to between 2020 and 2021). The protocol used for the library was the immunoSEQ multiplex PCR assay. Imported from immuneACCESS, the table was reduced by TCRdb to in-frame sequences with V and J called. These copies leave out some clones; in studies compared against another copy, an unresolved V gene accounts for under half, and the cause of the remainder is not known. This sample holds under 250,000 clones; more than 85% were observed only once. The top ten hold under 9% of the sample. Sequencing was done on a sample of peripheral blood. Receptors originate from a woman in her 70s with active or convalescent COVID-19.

CDR3 protein: CASGIQGPQPQHF. In DNA, the CDR3 is TGTGCCAGTGGAATTCAGGGGCCCCAGCCCCAGCATTTT. The chain joins TRBV19 to TRBJ1-5, with D perhaps TRBD1 (6 bases). The CDR3 length is 13 residues. Per germline, CDR1 LNHDA and CDR2 SQIVND (reference sequence). Deletions cut 8 bases from V and 7 bases from J, with 15 bases between.

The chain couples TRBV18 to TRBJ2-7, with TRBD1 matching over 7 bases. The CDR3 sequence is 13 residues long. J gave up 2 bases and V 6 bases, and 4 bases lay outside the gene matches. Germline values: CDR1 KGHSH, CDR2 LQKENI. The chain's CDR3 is CASSIGQAYEQYF. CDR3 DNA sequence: TGTGCCAGCTCGATAGGACAGGCCTACGAGCAGTACTTC.

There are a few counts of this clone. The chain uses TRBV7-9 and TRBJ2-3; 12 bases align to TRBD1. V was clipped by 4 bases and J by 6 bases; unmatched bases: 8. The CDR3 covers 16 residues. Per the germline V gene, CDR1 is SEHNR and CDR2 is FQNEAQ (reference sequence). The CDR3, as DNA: TGTGCCAGCAGCTCCTTGGGACAGGGGGCATCGGATACGCAGTATTTT. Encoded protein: CASSSLGQGASDTQYF.

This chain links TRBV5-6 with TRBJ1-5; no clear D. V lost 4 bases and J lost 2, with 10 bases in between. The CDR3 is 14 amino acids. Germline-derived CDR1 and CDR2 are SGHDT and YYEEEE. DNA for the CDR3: TGTGCCAGCAGCGTGCGGGCAGGCAATCAGCCCCAGCATTTT. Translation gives CASSVRAGNQPQHF.

In DNA form, the CDR3 reads TGCGCCAGCAGCCAAGATTCGTTGGGCTTTGAAAAACTGTTTTTT. It translates to CASSQDSLGFEKLFF. V is TRBV4-3 and J is TRBJ1-4; D call uncertain. There are 15 residues in the CDR3. V lost 0 bases to trimming and J lost 7 bases, with 12 bases between them. Germline V gene data show CDR1 as LGHNA and CDR2 as YSLEER.

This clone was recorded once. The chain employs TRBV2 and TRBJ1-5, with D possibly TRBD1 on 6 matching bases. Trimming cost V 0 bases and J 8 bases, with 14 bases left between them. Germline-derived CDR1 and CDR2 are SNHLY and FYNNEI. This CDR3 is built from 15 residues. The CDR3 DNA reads TGTGCCAGCAGTGAAGCGCTTCAGGGGCAGGAGCCCCAGCATTTT. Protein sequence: CASSEALQGQEPQHF. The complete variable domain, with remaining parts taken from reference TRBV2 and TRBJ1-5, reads EPEVTQTPSHQVTQMGQEVILRCVPISNHLYFYWYRQILGQKVEFLVSFYNNEISEKSEIFDDQFSVERPDGSNFTLKIRSTKLEDSAMYFCASSEALQGQEPQHFGDGTRLSIL.

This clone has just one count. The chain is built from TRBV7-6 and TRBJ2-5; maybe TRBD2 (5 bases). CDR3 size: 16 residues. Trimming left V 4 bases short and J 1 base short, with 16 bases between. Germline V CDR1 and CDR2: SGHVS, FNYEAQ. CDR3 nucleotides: TGTGCCAGCAGCTCAGGACTGAAGGTCTCCCAAGAGACCCAGTACTTC. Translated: CASSSGLKVSQETQYF.

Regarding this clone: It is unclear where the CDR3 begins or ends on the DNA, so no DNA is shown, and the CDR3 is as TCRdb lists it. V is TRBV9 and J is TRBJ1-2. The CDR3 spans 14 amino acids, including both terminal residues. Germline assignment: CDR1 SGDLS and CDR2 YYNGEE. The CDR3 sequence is CASSVESVGGGNTF.

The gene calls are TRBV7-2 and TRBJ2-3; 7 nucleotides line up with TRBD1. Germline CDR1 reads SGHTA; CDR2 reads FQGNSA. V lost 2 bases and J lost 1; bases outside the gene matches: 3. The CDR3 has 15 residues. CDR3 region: CASSLHGQGTDTQYF. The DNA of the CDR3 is TGTGCCAGCAGCTTACACGGACAGGGCACAGATACGCAGTATTTT.

The CDR3 is CASSPDTIDRGRETQYF. CDR3 DNA sequence: TGCGCCAGCAGCCCTGACACAATCGACAGGGGGCGAGAGACCCAGTACTTC. The genes are TRBV5-1 and TRBJ2-5; TRBD1 aligns across 10 bases. The CDR3 runs to 17 residues. Germline trimming cut 4 bases from V and 4 bases from J; bases unmatched to any gene: 13. The germline gives CDR1 SGHRS, CDR2 YFSETQ.

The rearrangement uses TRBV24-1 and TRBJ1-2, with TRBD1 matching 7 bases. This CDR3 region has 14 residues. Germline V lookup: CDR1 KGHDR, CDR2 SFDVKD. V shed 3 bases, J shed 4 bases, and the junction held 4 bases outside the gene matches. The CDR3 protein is CATSDPGTAYGYTF. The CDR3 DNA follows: TGTGCCACCAGTGATCCCGGGACAGCCTATGGCTACACCTTC.

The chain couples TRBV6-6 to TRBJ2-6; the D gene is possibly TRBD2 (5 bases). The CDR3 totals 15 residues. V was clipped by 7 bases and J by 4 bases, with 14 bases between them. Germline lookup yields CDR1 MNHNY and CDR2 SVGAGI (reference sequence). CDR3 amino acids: CASTPGVLGANVLTF. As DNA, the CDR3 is TGTGCCAGCACCCCCGGGGTTTTAGGGGCCAACGTCCTGACTTTC.

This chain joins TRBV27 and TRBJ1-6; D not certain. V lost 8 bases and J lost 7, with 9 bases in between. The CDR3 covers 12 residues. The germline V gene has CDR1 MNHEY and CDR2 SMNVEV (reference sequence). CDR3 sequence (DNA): TGTGCCAGCTCGCGGATGAATTCACCCCTCCACTTT. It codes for CASSRMNSPLHF.

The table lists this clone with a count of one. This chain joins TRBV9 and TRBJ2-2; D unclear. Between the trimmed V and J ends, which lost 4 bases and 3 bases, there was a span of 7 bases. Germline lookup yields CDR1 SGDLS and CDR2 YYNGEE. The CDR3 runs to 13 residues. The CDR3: CASSLSYTGELFF. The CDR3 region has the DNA TGTGCCAGCAGCCTATCCTACACCGGGGAGCTGTTTTTT.

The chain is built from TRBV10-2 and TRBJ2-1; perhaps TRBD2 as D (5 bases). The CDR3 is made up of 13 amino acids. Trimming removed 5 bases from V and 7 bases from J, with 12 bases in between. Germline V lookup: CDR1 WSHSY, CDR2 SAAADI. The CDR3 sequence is CASSPGSRNEQFF. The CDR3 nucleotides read TGCGCCAGCAGTCCGGGGAGCCGAAATGAGCAGTTCTTC.

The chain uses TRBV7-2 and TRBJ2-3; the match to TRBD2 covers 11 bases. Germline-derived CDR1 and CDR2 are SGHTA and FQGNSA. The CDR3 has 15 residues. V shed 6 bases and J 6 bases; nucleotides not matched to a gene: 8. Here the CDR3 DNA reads TGTGCCAGCAGTCCACTAGCGGGGGTCAGGGATACGCAGTATTTT. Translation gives CASSPLAGVRDTQYF.

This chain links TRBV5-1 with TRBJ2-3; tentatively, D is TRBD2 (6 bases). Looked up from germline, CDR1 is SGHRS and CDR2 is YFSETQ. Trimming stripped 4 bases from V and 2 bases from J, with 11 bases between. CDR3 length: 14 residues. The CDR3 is CASSPGLPTDTQYF. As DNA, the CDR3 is TGCGCCAGCAGCCCGGGACTTCCCACAGATACGCAGTATTTT.